This T cell receptor beta chain derives from a study of Graves' ophthalmopathy and Graves' hyperthyroidism. Study findings and constraints: In blood, most expanded thyroid clonotypes above 0.001 frequency were also detected.

Worth noting for this clonotype: Its cognate antigen is unknown.

RNA transcripts were the source from which TCR beta CDR3 regions were amplified. In the first round, RT-PCR was carried out with HTBI primers, and a multiplex PCR formed the second round. TCRdb redid the calling of the multiplex PCR reads with MiXCR, one entry per CDR3 protein. The data contain 400,000 to 450,000 distinct CDR3 sequences, roughly 21% of them singletons. The term stable hyperthyroidism indicated an absence of ophthalmopathy within 18 months of follow-up. No donor had other autoimmune disease, uncontrolled infection, pregnancy or lactation. Germline V gives CDR1 DFQATT, CDR2 SNEGSKA (reference sequence). This CDR3 contains 15 residues. The trim removed 1 base at V and 4 bases at J, leaving 7 bases unmatched.

The sequencing input was peripheral blood. This TCR derives from a woman younger than 30 with stable Graves' hyperthyroidism. This chain uses TRBV20-1 with TRBJ2-7, with 10 bases matching TRBD2. The CDR3: CSARGEWGLAYEQYF. CDR3 DNA: TGCAGTGCTAGAGGGGAGTGGGGACTAGCGTACGAGCAGTACTTC.